Listed below are T cell receptor beta chains from one sample, sequenced in a study of T cells after yellow fever vaccination. TCRdb passed the 5' RACE reads through MiXCR, listing each CDR3 protein once. The sample holds just under 600,000 distinct CDR3 sequences, about 13% seen once. The input for sequencing was PBMCs, taken on the day of the yellow fever booster vaccination. Receptor source: a young man who received the YFV17D yellow fever vaccine. CDR3s include the opening cysteine and the closing phenylalanine or tryptophan. D genes are given only for firm matches. Some rows have no size entry. The others give once, few or many, or a class for an expanded clone.

D | J | V | size | CDR3 | DNA
TRBD2 | TRBJ2-7 | TRBV20-1 | - | CSATDTGGVWEQYF | TGCAGTGCTACCGACACGGGAGGCGTCTGGGAGCAGTACTTC
TRBD2 | TRBJ2-3 | TRBV7-2 | few | CASSLGSPYGRAPQYF | TGTGCCAGCAGCTTAGGGAGCCCCTACGGGAGGGCCCCCCAGTATTTT
TRBD1 | TRBJ2-4 | TRBV5-4 | few | CASSGQGLTQGQYF | TGTGCCAGCAGCGGCCAGGGGCTAACACAGGGGCAGTACTTC
- | TRBJ2-2 | TRBV3-1 | few | CASSQSSSASGELFF | TGTGCCAGCAGCCAATCTTCTAGCGCCTCCGGGGAGCTGTTTTTT
TRBD1 | TRBJ1-1 | TRBV20-1 | - | CSASRYLTGRAEAFF | TGCAGTGCTTCCCGCTACCTGACAGGGCGGGCTGAAGCTTTCTTT
TRBD2 | TRBJ2-1 | TRBV5-1 | - | CASSLGAGPGGSPSEQFF | TGCGCCAGCAGCTTGGGGGCAGGACCGGGAGGTTCCCCAAGTGAGCAGTTCTTC
- | TRBJ1-1 | TRBV3-1 | - | CASSQDLLGNTEAFF | TGTGCCAGCAGCCAAGATCTTTTAGGGAACACTGAAGCTTTCTTT
- | TRBJ1-5 | TRBV20-1 | few | CSATDSELRPPQHF | TGCAGTGCGACGGACAGCGAACTTCGACCGCCCCAGCATTTT
TRBD1 | TRBJ2-7 | TRBV18 | many | CASSTQQGGSYEQYF | TGTGCCAGCTCAACCCAACAGGGGGGCTCCTACGAGCAGTACTTC
- | TRBJ2-1 | TRBV5-1 | few | CASSLIGGADEQFF | TGCGCCAGCAGCTTGATAGGGGGAGCGGATGAGCAGTTCTTC
TRBD1 | TRBJ2-3 | TRBV5-1 | many | CASSLGIGQVLDTQYF | TGCGCCAGCAGCTTGGGGATCGGACAGGTGTTAGATACGCAGTATTTT
- | TRBJ2-3 | TRBV29-1 | - | CSVVGSRGTDTQYF | TGCAGCGTTGTGGGGAGTAGAGGCACAGATACGCAGTATTTT
- | TRBJ2-7 | TRBV20-1 | - | CSASPSEGQYF | TGCAGTGCTAGTCCTAGTGAAGGGCAGTACTTC
- | TRBJ1-1 | TRBV20-1 | - | CSANRGRAFF | TGCAGTGCAAATAGGGGTCGAGCTTTCTTT
TRBD1 | TRBJ1-2 | TRBV4-3 | - | CASSQEVTGGNYGYTF | TGCGCCAGCAGCCAAGAAGTGACAGGGGGTAACTATGGCTACACCTTC
- | TRBJ2-1 | TRBV10-3 | few | CAISLTSSYNEQFF | TGTGCCATCAGCCTGACTAGCTCCTACAATGAGCAGTTCTTC
- | TRBJ2-7 | TRBV6-1 | - | CASRFDPRGLPYEQYF | TGTGCCAGCAGATTCGACCCCAGAGGACTTCCCTACGAGCAGTACTTC
- | TRBJ2-7 | TRBV5-1 | - | CASSLALANYEQYF | TGCGCCAGCAGCTTGGCTCTAGCGAACTACGAGCAGTACTTC
- | TRBJ2-1 | TRBV20-1 | few | CSANSPRTYNEQFF | TGCAGTGCTAATTCTCCAAGGACCTACAATGAGCAGTTCTTC
TRBD1 | TRBJ2-5 | TRBV5-1 | few | CASTIGTGGAETQYF | TGCGCCAGCACCATAGGGACAGGGGGCGCAGAGACCCAGTACTTC
TRBD2 | TRBJ2-5 | TRBV7-3 | few | CASSLIGLGEQETQYF | TGTGCCAGCAGCTTAATTGGACTAGGGGAACAAGAGACCCAGTACTTC
TRBD2 | TRBJ2-3 | TRBV7-6 | few | CASSLAPSGKDTQYF | TGTGCCAGCAGCTTAGCCCCAAGCGGGAAGGATACGCAGTATTTT
- | TRBJ2-7 | TRBV20-1 | - | CSARFATYEQYF | TGCAGTGCTAGGTTCGCAACCTACGAGCAGTACTTC
- | TRBJ2-5 | TRBV29-1 | - | CSVEGGVETQYF | TGCAGCGTTGAAGGGGGGGTGGAGACCCAGTACTTC
TRBD2 | TRBJ2-2 | TRBV15 | many | CATSERRAGGTNTGELFF | TGTGCCACCAGCGAGAGGAGAGCGGGAGGGACGAACACCGGGGAGCTGTTTTTT
- | TRBJ2-5 | TRBV29-1 | - | CSVDLQLGETQYF | TGCAGCGTTGATCTTCAGTTGGGAGAGACCCAGTACTTC
- | TRBJ1-1 | TRBV12-3/TRBV12-4 | - | CASSFVGTATEAFF | TGTGCCAGCAGTTTTGTGGGGACGGCGACTGAAGCTTTCTTT
- | TRBJ1-1 | TRBV7-9 | - | CASLRLAGGWNTEAFF | TGTGCCAGCTTACGGTTGGCAGGCGGTTGGAACACTGAAGCTTTCTTT
TRBD1 | TRBJ2-7 | TRBV29-1 | - | CSVEGTGGYEQYF | TGCAGCGTTGAAGGGACAGGGGGTTACGAGCAGTACTTC
- | TRBJ2-7 | TRBV28 | few | CASSLYLSSYEQYF | TGTGCCAGCAGTTTATACTTAAGCTCCTACGAGCAGTACTTC
- | TRBJ1-5 | TRBV28 | - | CASDGGSNQPQHF | TGTGCCAGTGATGGGGGCAGCAATCAGCCCCAGCATTTT
TRBD2 | TRBJ2-7 | TRBV9 | - | CASSPRLAGDYEQYF | TGTGCCAGCAGCCCCCGACTAGCGGGAGATTACGAGCAGTACTTC
- | TRBJ1-2 | TRBV9 | - | CASSVEGSYGYTF | TGTGCCAGCAGCGTAGAGGGATCATATGGCTACACCTTC
TRBD2 | TRBJ2-1 | TRBV7-9 | few | CASSLRSGVTYNEQFF | TGTGCCAGCAGCTTACGTAGCGGGGTGACCTACAATGAGCAGTTCTTC
- | TRBJ1-5 | TRBV7-8 | - | CASSPGSTARAQHF | TGTGCCAGCAGCCCCGGCAGTACCGCGAGAGCCCAGCATTTT
- | TRBJ2-7 | TRBV6-5 | - | CASSSTSTYEQYF | TGTGCCAGCAGTTCGACATCTACCTACGAGCAGTACTTC
- | TRBJ2-4 | TRBV7-2 | - | CASSNHRAGYQNIQYF | TGTGCCAGCAGCAATCACAGGGCGGGCTATCAAAACATTCAGTACTTC
- | TRBJ1-3 | TRBV28 | - | CALNTGIGNTIYF | TGTGCCCTTAACACAGGGATAGGAAACACCATATATTTT
- | TRBJ2-3 | TRBV7-2 | - | CASKQGSVPADTQYF | TGTGCCAGCAAACAGGGTTCGGTTCCAGCAGATACGCAGTATTTT
- | TRBJ2-1 | TRBV3-1 | - | CASSQEQDSYNEQFF | TGTGCCAGCAGCCAAGAGCAGGACTCCTACAATGAGCAGTTCTTC
TRBD1 | TRBJ1-1 | TRBV15 | - | CATSSLGTDNEAFF | TGTGCCACCAGCAGCCTCGGGACAGATAATGAAGCTTTCTTT
TRBD2 | TRBJ2-1 | TRBV30 | - | CAWTGGRWGEQFF | TGTGCCTGGACGGGCGGGAGGTGGGGTGAGCAGTTCTTC
- | TRBJ2-7 | TRBV25-1 | - | CASSELGSYYEQYF | TGTGCCAGCAGTGAGTTGGGGTCTTACTACGAGCAGTACTTC
TRBD2 | TRBJ2-2 | TRBV7-2 | few | CASSALAGEPAGELFF | TGTGCCAGCAGCGCTCTAGCGGGAGAACCCGCCGGGGAGCTGTTTTTT
TRBD2 | TRBJ2-2 | TRBV4-1 | many | CASSFSGRSTGELFF | TGCGCCAGCAGTTTCAGCGGGAGGAGTACCGGGGAGCTGTTTTTT
- | TRBJ2-7 | TRBV5-6 | - | CASSLWTAYNRYEQYF | TGTGCCAGCAGCCTCTGGACAGCCTATAACCGCTACGAGCAGTACTTC
- | TRBJ2-1 | TRBV20-1 | - | CSASIGNEQFF | TGCAGTGCTAGTATCGGCAATGAGCAGTTCTTC
- | TRBJ2-1 | TRBV4-3 | - | CASSQDGAAKWSEQFF | TGCGCCAGCAGCCAAGATGGGGCTGCCAAATGGAGTGAGCAGTTCTTC
TRBD2 | TRBJ2-3 | TRBV13 | many | CASSLTSGMDTQYF | TGTGCCAGCAGCTTGACTAGCGGGATGGATACGCAGTATTTT
- | TRBJ2-5 | TRBV9 | - | CASSAAPGLPGAGLETQYF | TGTGCCAGCAGCGCAGCCCCCGGATTACCCGGGGCGGGCCTAGAGACCCAGTACTTC
- | TRBJ1-1 | TRBV29-1 | few | CSVVLDSEAFF | TGCAGCGTCGTGTTGGATAGCGAAGCTTTCTTT
- | TRBJ1-4 | TRBV12-3/TRBV12-4 | few | CASSLGGPPAEKLFF | TGTGCCAGCAGTTTAGGTGGCCCCCCGGCTGAAAAACTGTTTTTT
- | TRBJ2-5 | TRBV5-6 | - | CASSLVQGTYQETQYF | TGTGCCAGCAGCTTGGTGCAGGGGACTTACCAAGAGACCCAGTACTTC
TRBD1 | TRBJ2-1 | TRBV6-5 | - | CASSWQTGWNEQFF | TGTGCCAGCAGCTGGCAGACAGGGTGGAATGAGCAGTTCTTC
TRBD1 | TRBJ2-7 | TRBV5-1 | few | CASSLDQGAMNEQYF | TGCGCCAGCAGCTTGGACCAGGGGGCGATGAACGAGCAGTACTTC
TRBD2 | TRBJ2-3 | TRBV18 | few | CASAGLAGGSSTDTQYF | TGTGCCAGCGCGGGACTAGCGGGAGGGTCCTCCACAGATACGCAGTATTTT
- | TRBJ2-3 | TRBV7-2 | - | CASSSISEDTQYF | TGTGCCAGCAGCTCGATAAGCGAAGATACGCAGTATTTT
- | TRBJ2-7 | TRBV29-1 | - | CSVEDRAFGQYF | TGCAGCGTTGAAGATCGGGCGTTTGGGCAGTACTTC
- | TRBJ1-1 | TRBV20-1 | few | CSASPFSTEAFF | TGCAGTGCCAGCCCATTTTCCACTGAAGCTTTCTTT
- | TRBJ1-2 | TRBV7-9 | - | CASSFGGARGYGYTF | TGTGCCAGCAGCTTCGGAGGGGCGCGAGGCTATGGCTACACCTTC